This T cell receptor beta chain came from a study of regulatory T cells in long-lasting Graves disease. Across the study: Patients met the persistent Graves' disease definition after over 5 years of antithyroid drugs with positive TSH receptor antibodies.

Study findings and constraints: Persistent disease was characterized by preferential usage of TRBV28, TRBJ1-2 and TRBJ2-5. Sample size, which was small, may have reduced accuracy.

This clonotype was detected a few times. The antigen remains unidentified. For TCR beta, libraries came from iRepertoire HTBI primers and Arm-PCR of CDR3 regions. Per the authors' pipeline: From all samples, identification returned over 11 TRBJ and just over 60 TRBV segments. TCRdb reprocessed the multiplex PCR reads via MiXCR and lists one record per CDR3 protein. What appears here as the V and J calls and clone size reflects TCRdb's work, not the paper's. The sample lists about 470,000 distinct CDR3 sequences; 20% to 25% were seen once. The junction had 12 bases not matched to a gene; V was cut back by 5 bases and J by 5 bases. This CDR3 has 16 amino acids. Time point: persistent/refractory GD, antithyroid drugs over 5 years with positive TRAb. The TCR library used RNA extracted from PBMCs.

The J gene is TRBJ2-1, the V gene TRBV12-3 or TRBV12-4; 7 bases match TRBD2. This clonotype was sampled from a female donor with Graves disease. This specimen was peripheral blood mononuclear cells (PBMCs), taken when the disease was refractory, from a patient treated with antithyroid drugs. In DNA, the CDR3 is TGTGCCAGCAGTCGTGGGGAGGGTATGGGGAACAATGAGCAGTTCTTC. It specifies CASSRGEGMGNNEQFF.